This TCR beta chain was captured by sequencing in a study of post-analysis software for immune sequencing data. At the level of the study: Disease courses included relapsing-remitting, secondary progressive and progressive-relapsing multiple sclerosis.

Incorporated into the TCR beta cDNA libraries were unique molecular identifiers, which served to reduce PCR and sequencing biases. Hundreds of thousands of cDNA molecules were obtained from approximately 0.91 to 9.4 million T cells. TCRdb used MiXCR to reprocess the PCR reads, holding one entry per CDR3 protein. The sample records hundreds of thousands of distinct CDR3 sequences, around 27% being singletons. Losses at the gene ends were 6 bases for V and 4 bases for J; bases not matched to a gene: 1. The CDR3 runs 14 residues. From germline, CDR1 is WSHSY and CDR2 SAAADI. General study results and limits: Patients used roughly five TRBV segments, including TRBV5-6, TRBV5-1 and TRBV20-1, more often than controls. Multiple sclerosis patients showed significantly lower normalized Chao1 diversity than controls did.

About this clonotype itself: Antigen specificity is unknown. This could be a read error, since a much larger clone is one nucleotide away.

The clonotype was recovered from a girl aged 5-17 years with multiple sclerosis. The sample taken for sequencing was blood. J is TRBJ2-5 and V is TRBV10-2; 14 positions agree with TRBD2. CDR3 region: CASRGTSGRETQYF. CDR3 DNA: TGCGCCAGCAGGGGGACTAGCGGGAGAGAGACCCAGTACTTC.